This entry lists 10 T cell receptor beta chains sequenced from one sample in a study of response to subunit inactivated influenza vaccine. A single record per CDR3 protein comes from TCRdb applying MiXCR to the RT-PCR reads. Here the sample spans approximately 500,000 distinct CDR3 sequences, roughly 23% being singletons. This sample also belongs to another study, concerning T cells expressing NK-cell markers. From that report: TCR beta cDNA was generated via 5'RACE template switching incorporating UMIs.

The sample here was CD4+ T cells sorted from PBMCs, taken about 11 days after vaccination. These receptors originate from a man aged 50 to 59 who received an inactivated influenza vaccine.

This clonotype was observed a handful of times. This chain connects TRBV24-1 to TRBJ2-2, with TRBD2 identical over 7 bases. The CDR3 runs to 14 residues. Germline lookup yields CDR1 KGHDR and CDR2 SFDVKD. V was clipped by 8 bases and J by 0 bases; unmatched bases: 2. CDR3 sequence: CATKRGANTGELFF. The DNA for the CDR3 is TGTGCCACCAAGCGGGGCGCGAACACCGGGGAGCTGTTTTTT.

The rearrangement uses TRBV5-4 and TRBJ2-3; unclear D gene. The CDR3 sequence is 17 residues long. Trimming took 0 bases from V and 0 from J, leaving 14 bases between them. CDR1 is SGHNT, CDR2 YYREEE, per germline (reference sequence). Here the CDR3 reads CASSLARGRSSTDTQYF. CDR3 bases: TGTGCCAGCAGCTTGGCGCGCGGCAGGTCTAGCACAGATACGCAGTATTTT.

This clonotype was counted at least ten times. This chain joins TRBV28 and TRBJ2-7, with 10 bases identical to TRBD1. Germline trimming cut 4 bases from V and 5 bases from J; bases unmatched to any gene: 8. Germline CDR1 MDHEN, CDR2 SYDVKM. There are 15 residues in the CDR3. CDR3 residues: CASSSHGTGEHEQYF. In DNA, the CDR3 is TGTGCCAGCAGTTCTCACGGGACAGGGGAGCACGAGCAGTACTTC.

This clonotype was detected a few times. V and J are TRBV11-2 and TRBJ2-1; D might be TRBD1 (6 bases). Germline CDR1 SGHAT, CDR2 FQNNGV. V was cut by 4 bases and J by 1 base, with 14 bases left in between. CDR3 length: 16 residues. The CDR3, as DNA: TGTGCCAGCAGCTCACAACAGGGCACGTCCTACAATGAGCAGTTCTTC. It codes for CASSSQQGTSYNEQFF.

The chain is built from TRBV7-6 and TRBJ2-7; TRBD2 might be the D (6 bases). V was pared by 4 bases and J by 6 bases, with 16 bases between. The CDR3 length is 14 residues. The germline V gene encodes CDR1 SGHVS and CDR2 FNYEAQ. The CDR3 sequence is CASSSGTGLIEQYF. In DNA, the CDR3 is TGTGCCAGCAGCTCCGGGACGGGACTGATCGAGCAGTACTTC.

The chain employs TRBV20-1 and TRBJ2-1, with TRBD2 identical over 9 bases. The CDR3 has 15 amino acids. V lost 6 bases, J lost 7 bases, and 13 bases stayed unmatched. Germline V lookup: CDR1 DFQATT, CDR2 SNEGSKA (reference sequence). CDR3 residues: CSAPGLAGSKNEQFF. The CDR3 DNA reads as TGCAGTGCCCCCGGCCTAGCGGGGAGTAAAAATGAGCAGTTCTTC.

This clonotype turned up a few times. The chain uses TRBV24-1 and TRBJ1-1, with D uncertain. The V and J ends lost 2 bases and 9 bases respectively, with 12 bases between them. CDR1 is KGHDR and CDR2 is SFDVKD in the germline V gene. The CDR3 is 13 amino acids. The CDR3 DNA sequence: TGTGCCACCAGTGATTCGGCACTTTCCAAAGCTTTCTTT. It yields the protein CATSDSALSKAFF.

DNA for the CDR3: TGTGCCACCAGTGGTTCACTAGCGGGAGGCTTCAGCTCCTACAATGAGCAGTTCTTC. Translated, it gives CATSGSLAGGFSSYNEQFF. The rearrangement uses TRBV24-1 and TRBJ2-1; 12 positions match TRBD2. V lost 5 bases, J lost 0 bases, and 10 bases stayed unmatched. Per germline, CDR1 KGHDR and CDR2 SFDVKD. This CDR3 has 19 residues.

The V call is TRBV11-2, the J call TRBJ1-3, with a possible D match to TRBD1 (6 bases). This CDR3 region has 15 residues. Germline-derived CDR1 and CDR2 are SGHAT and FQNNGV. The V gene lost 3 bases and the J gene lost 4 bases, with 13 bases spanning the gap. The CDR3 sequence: CASSLAQGFGNTIYF. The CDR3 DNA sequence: TGTGCCAGCAGCTTGGCACAGGGTTTCGGAAACACCATATATTTT.

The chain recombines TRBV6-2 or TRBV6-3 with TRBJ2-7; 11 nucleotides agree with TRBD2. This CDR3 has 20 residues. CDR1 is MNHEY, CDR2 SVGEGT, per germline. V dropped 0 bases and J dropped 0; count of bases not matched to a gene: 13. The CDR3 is CASSYSIRTSGRETSYEQYF. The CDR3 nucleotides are TGTGCCAGCAGTTACTCGATTCGAACTAGCGGGAGAGAGACCTCCTACGAGCAGTACTTC.